The 2 T cell receptor beta chains below all came from one sample that was sequenced in a study of cytomegalovirus exposure and HLA in healthy donors (dated by TCRdb to about 2017). Libraries were prepared through the immunoSEQ multiplex PCR assay. The multiplex PCR relied on a mix of 60 forward primers for TCR Vbeta segments and 13 reverse primers for TCR Jbeta segments. TCRdb re-hosts the immuneACCESS table, in-frame sequences only. Its copies lack some clones; in the studies checked, an unresolved V gene accounts for under half of them, and the cause for the rest is not known. This sample has more than 80,000 clones in its table, and just over 70% of those were observed once. 0.6% to 1% of the sample rests with the top ten. Sequenced sample: PBMCs. The receptors derive from a boy aged 10-17 years in good health and CMV-seronegative.

On this clone: At one boundary the junction diverges from the germline segment, which might be a read error. The chain recombines TRBV7-7 with TRBJ2-2; 7 nucleotides match TRBD1. This CDR3 contains 13 residues. The germline V gene encodes CDR1 SSHAT and CDR2 FNYEAQ (reference sequence). CDR3 nucleotide sequence: TGTGCTAGCAGCCCGACAGGGACCGGGGAGCTGTTTTTT. It yields the protein CASSPTGTGELFF.

J is TRBJ1-2 and V is TRBV6-5; the D gene is possibly TRBD1 (6 bases). CDR3 size: 13 residues. CDR1 is MNHEY and CDR2 is SVGAGI in the germline V gene. Trimming pared 6 bases from V and 4 bases from J, leaving 12 bases between. CDR3 protein: CASSLGQLYGYTF. DNA for the CDR3: TGTGCCAGCAGCCTCGGACAGCTCTATGGCTACACCTTC.